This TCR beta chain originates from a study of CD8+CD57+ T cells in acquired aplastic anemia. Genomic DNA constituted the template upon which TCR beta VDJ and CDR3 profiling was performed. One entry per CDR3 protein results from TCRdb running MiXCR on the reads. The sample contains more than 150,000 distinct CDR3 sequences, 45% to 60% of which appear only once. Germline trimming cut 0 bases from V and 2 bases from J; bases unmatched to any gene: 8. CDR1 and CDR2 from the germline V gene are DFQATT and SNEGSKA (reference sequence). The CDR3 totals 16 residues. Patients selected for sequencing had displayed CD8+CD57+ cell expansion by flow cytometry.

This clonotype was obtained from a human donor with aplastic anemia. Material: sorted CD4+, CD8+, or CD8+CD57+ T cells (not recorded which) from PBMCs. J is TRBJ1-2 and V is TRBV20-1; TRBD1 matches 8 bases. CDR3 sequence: CSARDSQGAVNYGYTF. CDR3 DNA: TGCAGTGCTAGAGATTCCCAGGGGGCCGTGAACTATGGCTACACCTTC.